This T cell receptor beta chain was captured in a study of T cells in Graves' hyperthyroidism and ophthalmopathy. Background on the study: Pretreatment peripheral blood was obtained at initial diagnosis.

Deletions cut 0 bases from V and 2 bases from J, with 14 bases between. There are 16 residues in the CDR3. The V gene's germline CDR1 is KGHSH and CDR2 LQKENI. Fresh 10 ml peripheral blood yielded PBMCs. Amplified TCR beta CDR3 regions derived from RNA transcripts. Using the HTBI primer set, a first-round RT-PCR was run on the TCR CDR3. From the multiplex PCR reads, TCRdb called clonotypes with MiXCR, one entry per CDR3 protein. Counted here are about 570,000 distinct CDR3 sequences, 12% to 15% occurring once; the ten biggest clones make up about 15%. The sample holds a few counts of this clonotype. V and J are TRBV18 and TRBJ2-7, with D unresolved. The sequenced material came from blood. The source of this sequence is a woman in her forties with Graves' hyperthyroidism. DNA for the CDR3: TGTGCCAGCTCACCACCGTCAGGCGGCGACCCCTACGAGCAGTACTTC. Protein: CASSPPSGGDPYEQYF.